A single sample is the source of the 32 T cell receptor beta chains below, sequenced in a study of cytomegalovirus exposure and HLA in healthy donors. Sequencing was performed with immunoSEQ multiplex PCR; in TCRdb, only in-frame clones are kept and a portion is missing. The sample carries around 200,000 clones, about 86% recorded once. Sequencing was done on a sample of PBMCs. These receptor sequences come from a woman between 18 and 29 years old in good health and CMV-seropositive.

The CDR3: CASSGPTGQETQYF. CDR3 in DNA: TGTGCCAGCAGCGGCCCCACGGGTCAAGAGACCCAGTACTTC. This chain connects TRBV9 to TRBJ2-5; D ambiguous. The CDR3 sequence is 14 residues long. Germline values: CDR1 SGDLS, CDR2 YYNGEE. V was cut by 3 bases and J by 2 bases, with 11 bases left in between.

The CDR3, as DNA: TGTGCCAGCAGCTTGAACCTAGCGGGGGGCCGGGCAGATACGCAGTATTTT. This translates into CASSLNLAGGRADTQYF. The V gene is TRBV7-9, the J gene TRBJ2-3; TRBD2 matches at 11 bases. V was clipped by 3 bases and J by 4 bases; unmatched bases: 9. CDR1 and CDR2 from the germline V gene are SEHNR and FQNEAQ (reference sequence). CDR3 size: 17 residues.

The V and J genes are TRBV6-5 and TRBJ2-1, with D maybe TRBD1 (6 bases). The CDR3 has 15 amino acids. Germline CDR1 reads MNHEY; CDR2 reads SVGAGI. The germline V and J ends were trimmed by 5 bases and 2 bases, with 13 bases remaining between them. The CDR3 region has the DNA TGTGCCAGCAGTACCAGACAGGTTGCCTACAATGAGCAGTTCTTC. This translates into CASSTRQVAYNEQFF.

The J gene is TRBJ2-3, the V gene TRBV9, with TRBD2 as a possible D gene (5 bases). The CDR3 extends over 13 amino acids. The germline V gene encodes CDR1 SGDLS and CDR2 YYNGEE. Deletions cut 3 bases from V and 7 bases from J, with 12 bases between. The CDR3 here is CASSGGPVYTQYF. CDR3 bases: TGTGCCAGCAGCGGAGGGCCGGTTTATACGCAGTATTTT.

V and J are TRBV14 and TRBJ2-1; 7 bases agree with TRBD1. From germline, CDR1 is SGHDN and CDR2 FVKESK. J gave up 15 bases and V 0 bases, and 14 bases lay outside the gene matches. The CDR3 is 15 amino acids. DNA of the CDR3: TGTGCCAGCAGCCAAGAGTGGACAGGAGAAAGTGGGGCGTTCTTC. Translating gives CASSQEWTGESGAFF.

This clone occurred a few times. The J gene is TRBJ2-7, the V gene TRBV6-5, with D maybe TRBD1 (6 bases). The CDR3 totals 13 residues. The ends were cut back, 5 bases at V and 2 bases at J, with 10 bases in the middle. CDR1 and CDR2 from the germline V gene are MNHEY and SVGAGI. CDR3 sequence (DNA): TGTGCCAGCAGTACGGACAGAGCCTACGAGCAGTACTTC. Protein product: CASSTDRAYEQYF.

In the case of this clone: The same CDR3 arises from other DNA sequences in this sample as well. The rearrangement joins TRBV18 to TRBJ1-5; D is ambiguous. Trimming pared 2 bases from V and 5 bases from J, leaving 10 bases between. The V gene's germline CDR1 is KGHSH and CDR2 LQKENI. This CDR3 spans 14 amino acids. As DNA, the CDR3 is TGTGCCAGCTCACCAGGCGGCGGGGATCAGCCCCAGCATTTT. Translation gives CASSPGGGDQPQHF.

The chain employs TRBV5-1 and TRBJ2-2; a weak D match, TRBD1 (5 bases). The CDR3 is 16 residues long. The germline V gene encodes CDR1 SGHRS and CDR2 YFSETQ. Trimming shortened V by 0 bases and J by 5 bases, and 14 bases separated the two germline ends. CDR3 coding DNA: TGCGCCAGCAGCTTGGCCCGGCAGGGTGGGACCGGGGAGCTGTTTTTT. Protein product: CASSLARQGGTGELFF.

The chain has TRBV27 and TRBJ1-1, with D perhaps TRBD1 (6 bases). Germline V gene data show CDR1 as MNHEY and CDR2 as SMNVEV (reference sequence). This CDR3 has 16 residues. Deletions cut 0 bases from V and 2 bases from J, with 13 bases between. The CDR3 DNA reads TGTGCCAGCAGTTTATCGATTTTAGGGACAAACACTGAAGCTTTCTTT. Protein sequence: CASSLSILGTNTEAFF.

CDR3 coding DNA: TGTGCCATCACCCCCGGGACAGACTCACCCCTCCACTTT. The encoded protein is CAITPGTDSPLHF. J is TRBJ1-6 and V is TRBV10-3; 7 nucleotides line up with TRBD1. Germline V gives CDR1 ENHRY, CDR2 SYGVKD. This CDR3 region has 13 residues. The V and J ends lost 7 bases and 10 bases, in that order; junction bases with no gene match: 7.

The count of this clone is one. The chain uses TRBV28 and TRBJ1-5, with D uncertain. V was clipped by 2 bases and J by 6 bases, with 5 bases between them. The CDR3 has 12 residues. Looked up from germline, CDR1 is MDHEN and CDR2 is SYDVKM. CDR3 sequence (DNA): TGTGCCAGCAGTTTAAACGGTCAGCCCCAGCATTTT. Its protein product is CASSLNGQPQHF.

This chain joins TRBV6-6 and TRBJ2-3; the D is unclear. V lost 6 bases and J lost 0, with 4 bases in between. CDR1 MNHNY and CDR2 SVGAGI come from the germline V gene (reference sequence). The CDR3 is 12 residues long. CDR3 nucleotides: TGTGCCAGCAGCCGTAGCACAGATACGCAGTATTTT. It yields the protein CASSRSTDTQYF.

V and J are TRBV5-6 and TRBJ2-3; perhaps TRBD1 as D (5 bases). Between the trimmed V and J ends, which lost 4 bases and 5 bases, there was a span of 17 bases. This CDR3 is 15 amino acids long. The germline gives CDR1 SGHDT, CDR2 YYEEEE. For the CDR3, the DNA is TGTGCCAGCAGCCCGACTGCTTACAGGAAAGATACGCAGTATTTT. As protein: CASSPTAYRKDTQYF. The full variable domain, in which reference TRBV5-6 and TRBJ2-3 provide the parts outside the CDR3, is DAGVTQSPTHLIKTRGQQVTLRCSPKSGHDTVSWYQQALGQGPQFIFQYYEEEERQRGNFPDRFSGHQFPNYSSELNVNALLLGDSALYLCASSPTAYRKDTQYFGPGTRLTVL.

The chain carries TRBV29-1 and TRBJ1-1; D is ambiguous. The germline V gene encodes CDR1 SQVTM and CDR2 ANQGSEA. Trimming cost V 4 bases and J 3 bases, with 15 bases left between them. CDR3 length: 14 amino acids. The CDR3 nucleotides are TGCAGCGTTGGGGGTGGGTCGCGGGACACTGAAGCTTTCTTT. It yields the protein CSVGGGSRDTEAFF.

The J gene is TRBJ2-5, the V gene TRBV7-2; TRBD2 agrees at 9 bases. The CDR3 has 17 residues. Germline CDR1 and CDR2: SGHTA and FQGNSA. Trimming removed 3 bases from V and 2 bases from J; junction bases left unmatched: 10. CDR3 sequence (DNA): TGTGCCAGCAGCTTGGTCGTCCTAGCGGGGTTTCAAGAGACCCAGTACTTC. It specifies CASSLVVLAGFQETQYF. Filled out from reference TRBV7-2 and TRBJ2-5, the complete variable domain reads GAGVSQSPSNKVTEKGKDVELRCDPISGHTALYWYRQSLGQGLEFLIYFQGNSAPDKSGLPSDRFSAERTGGSVSTLTIQRTQQEDSAVYLCASSLVVLAGFQETQYFGPGTRLLVL.

V and J are TRBV7-8 and TRBJ2-5; TRBD1 might be the D (5 bases). The CDR3 loop spans 17 amino acids. V lost 2 bases and J 2 bases, leaving 18 bases between the germline ends. CDR1 and CDR2 from the germline V gene are SGHVS and FQNEAQ. CDR3 loop: CASSLNIGARLQETQYF. The CDR3 coding sequence is TGTGCCAGCAGCTTAAATATTGGGGCCCGGCTACAAGAGACCCAGTACTTC. The variable domain in full, with the rest retrieved from reference TRBV7-8 and TRBJ2-5, is GAGVSQSPRYKVAKRGQDVALRCDPISGHVSLFWYQQALGQGPEFLTYFQNEAQLDKSGLPSDRFFAERPEGSVSTLKIQRTQQEDSAVYLCASSLNIGARLQETQYFGPGTRLLVL.

The chain employs TRBV5-1 and TRBJ1-2; D may be TRBD1 (6 bases). The CDR3 is 15 residues long. CDR1 is SGHRS, CDR2 YFSETQ, per germline. V lost 0 bases, J lost 5 bases, and 14 bases lay in between. The chain's CDR3 is CASSLADRFGYGYTF. The CDR3 nucleotides are TGCGCCAGCAGCTTGGCCGACAGGTTTGGATATGGCTACACCTTC.

The V call is TRBV28, the J call TRBJ1-4, with D perhaps TRBD1 (5 bases). The CDR3 extends over 15 amino acids. Germline CDR1 MDHEN, CDR2 SYDVKM. Between the trimmed V and J ends, which lost 8 bases and 0 bases, there was a span of 13 bases. The CDR3 DNA reads TGTGCCAGCCACGGGGGGGAGTCAACTAATGAAAAACTGTTTTTT. It specifies CASHGGESTNEKLFF.

J is TRBJ2-7 and V is TRBV5-4; 12 bases agree with TRBD1. V was clipped by 3 bases and J by 8 bases; unmatched bases: 6. Per germline, CDR1 SGHNT and CDR2 YYREEE (reference sequence). This CDR3 is built from 14 residues. CDR3 bases: TGTGCCAGCAGCTCGACGGGACAGGGGGCTAAGCAGTACTTC. Protein product: CASSSTGQGAKQYF.

The chain recombines TRBV11-2 with TRBJ1-6; D gene unclear. Trimming stripped 2 bases from V and 8 bases from J, with 4 bases between. In germline, CDR1 is SGHAT, CDR2 FQNNGV. CDR3 length: 12 residues. The CDR3: CASSLYYSPLHF. The DNA for the CDR3 is TGTGCCAGCAGCTTATATTATTCACCCCTCCACTTT. Variable domain in full (rest from reference TRBV11-2 and TRBJ1-6): EAGVAQSPRYKIIEKRQSVAFWCNPISGHATLYWYQQILGQGPKLLIQFQNNGVVDDSQLPKDRFSAERLKGVDSTLKIQPAKLEDSAVYLCASSLYYSPLHFGNGTRLTVT.

V usage is TRBV5-8 and J usage is TRBJ1-2; D is undetermined. Germline CDR1 and CDR2: SGHTS and YDEGEE. The CDR3 totals 14 residues. Trimming shortened V by 1 base and J by 4 bases, and 11 bases separated the two germline ends. The CDR3 DNA reads as TGTGCCAGCAGCTTGTACCTGTCAGGCTATGGCTACACCTTC. It yields the protein CASSLYLSGYGYTF. The complete variable domain, with remaining parts taken from reference TRBV5-8 and TRBJ1-2, reads EAGVTQSPTHLIKTRGQQATLRCSPISGHTSVYWYQQALGLGLQFLLWYDEGEERNRGNFPPRFSGRQFPNYSSELNVNALELEDSALYLCASSLYLSGYGYTFGSGTRLTVV.

The chain uses TRBV28 and TRBJ2-5, with TRBD2 identical over 8 bases. V was clipped by 5 bases and J by 6 bases; unmatched bases: 8. Germline V CDR1 and CDR2: MDHEN, SYDVKM. The CDR3 covers 14 residues. CDR3 nucleotides: TGTGCCAGCAGTGTACGGGGGGGCCGAAAGACCCAGTACTTC. The encoded protein is CASSVRGGRKTQYF.

The chain uses TRBV11-2 and TRBJ2-3; 7 nucleotides agree with TRBD2. Per the germline V gene, CDR1 is SGHAT and CDR2 is FQNNGV. This CDR3 is built from 16 residues. With 0 bases clipped from V and 4 bases from J, the junction kept 7 bases outside the gene matches. The CDR3 coding sequence is TGTGCCAGCAGCTTAGATCGACTAGCCCCCCCAGATACGCAGTATTTT. Translated: CASSLDRLAPPDTQYF.

With regard to this clone: Within the sample, other DNA sequences also encode this same CDR3. The chain employs TRBV7-2 and TRBJ1-5; tentative D call: TRBD1 (5 bases). Germline CDR1 reads SGHTA; CDR2 reads FQGNSA. V lost 2 bases and J lost 4, with 6 bases in between. The CDR3 contains 13 residues. The CDR3 loop reads CASSLRGNQPQHF. CDR3 DNA sequence: TGTGCCAGCAGCTTACGGGGGAATCAGCCCCAGCATTTT.

The chain recombines TRBV10-2 with TRBJ1-2; 11 nucleotides line up with TRBD1. V lost 3 bases, J lost 3 bases, and 3 bases stayed unmatched. The germline gives CDR1 WSHSY, CDR2 SAAADI. The CDR3 loop spans 15 amino acids. As DNA, the CDR3 is TGCGCCAGCAGTGAACGGACAGGGGGCTACTATGGCTACACCTTC. Encoded protein: CASSERTGGYYGYTF.

CDR3 amino acids: CASGGSSNEQFF. The CDR3 nucleotides are TGTGCCAGCGGGGGGTCATCCAATGAGCAGTTCTTC. The gene calls are TRBV6-5 and TRBJ2-1; maybe TRBD2 (6 bases). This CDR3 has 12 residues. The germline CDR1 and CDR2 sequences are MNHEY and SVGAGI. Trimming stripped 8 bases from V and 6 bases from J, with 11 bases between.

The V and J genes are TRBV9 and TRBJ2-7; D is possibly TRBD2 (6 bases). CDR1 SGDLS and CDR2 YYNGEE come from the germline V gene. V lost 0 bases, J lost 5 bases, and 12 bases lay in between. This CDR3 has 14 amino acids. Here the CDR3 DNA reads TGTGCCAGCAGCGTAGTTGGAGGGCCTGACGAGCAGTACTTC. Encoded protein: CASSVVGGPDEQYF.

CDR3 in DNA: TGTGCCAGCTGGTCTCCGGGACAGCCTTCTCCCACCTTC. This translates into CASWSPGQPSPTF. V and J are TRBV6-5 and TRBJ1-2; 7 nucleotides agree with TRBD1. Germline values: CDR1 MNHEY, CDR2 SVGAGI. With 8 bases clipped from V and 13 bases from J, the junction kept 16 bases outside the gene matches. The CDR3 has 13 amino acids.

CDR3 protein: CASTPLQGFYTEAFF. In DNA, the CDR3 is TGTGCCAGCACTCCGTTGCAGGGATTTTATACTGAAGCTTTCTTT. The rearrangement uses TRBV6-1 and TRBJ1-1, with D possibly matching TRBD1 (5 bases). Germline V lookup: CDR1 MNHNS, CDR2 SASEGT. The CDR3 loop spans 15 amino acids. V gave up 7 bases and J gave up 5 bases, with 20 bases separating them.

The CDR3 region is CASTSLGTDSYEQYF. The CDR3 nucleotides read TGTGCCAGCACCAGTTTAGGTACAGATTCCTACGAGCAGTACTTC. This rearrangement joins TRBV27 to TRBJ2-7; no firm D call. The CDR3 is 15 amino acids. Germline loops: CDR1 MNHEY, CDR2 SMNVEV (reference sequence). Trimming shortened V by 7 bases and J by 1 base, and 17 bases separated the two germline ends.

The genes are TRBV7-2 and TRBJ2-7; D call uncertain. Germline V gene data show CDR1 as SGHTA and CDR2 as FQGNSA. V was cut by 2 bases and J by 3 bases, with 8 bases left in between. This CDR3 spans 13 amino acids. The CDR3 loop reads CASSLSTRYEQYF. The CDR3, as DNA: TGTGCCAGCAGCTTAAGCACTCGCTACGAGCAGTACTTC.

The chain joins TRBV27 to TRBJ1-4, with D possibly being TRBD1 (6 bases). Trimming cost V 5 bases and J 8 bases, with 15 bases left between them. Germline-derived CDR1 and CDR2 are MNHEY and SMNVEV (reference sequence). The CDR3 loop spans 14 amino acids. CDR3 amino acids: CASSLIRGGEKLFF. CDR3 nucleotides: TGTGCCAGCAGTCTCATCAGGGGAGGGGAAAAACTGTTTTTT.